These 32 T cell receptor beta chains came from one sample sequenced in a study of beta chain features in type 1 diabetes. Every isolated RNA sample was fully reverse transcribed, so sequencing captured expressed TCRB transcripts. Measured with immunoSEQ multiplex PCR; TCRdb has only the in-frame clones, and not every one. This table has about 930,000 clones, about 17% appearing once. The specimen was naive CD4+ T cells from blood. The receptors originated from a woman younger than 35 in good health.

This clone has just a few counts. The rearrangement uses TRBV6-5 and TRBJ2-1, with D unresolved. The CDR3 has 12 amino acids. V was shortened by 8 bases and J by 5 bases, with 10 bases between the two germline ends. Per germline, CDR1 MNHEY and CDR2 SVGAGI. The CDR3 nucleotides read TGTGCCAGCCGGGCGGAAAACAATGAGCAGTTCTTC. It is translated as CASRAENNEQFF.

This clone was detected a few times. This chain joins TRBV5-8 and TRBJ2-5, with D possibly matching TRBD2 (6 bases). The V and J ends lost 2 bases and 5 bases respectively, with 13 bases between them. Germline V gene lookup returns CDR1 SGHTS and CDR2 YDEGEE. This CDR3 is built from 14 residues. The CDR3 loop reads CASSFGTGGETQYF. CDR3 in DNA: TGTGCCAGCAGCTTTGGGACTGGGGGGGAGACCCAGTACTTC.

On this clone: The same CDR3 can be traced to other DNA sequences in this sample. The chain couples TRBV7-2 to TRBJ2-3; no firm D call. Germline lookup yields CDR1 SGHTA and CDR2 FQGNSA. V gave up 5 bases and J gave up 6 bases, with 9 bases separating them. The CDR3 spans 12 residues. Here the CDR3 reads CASSLFSDTQYF. CDR3 sequence (DNA): TGTGCCAGCAGCCTATTTTCGGATACGCAGTATTTT.

The chain recombines TRBV2 with TRBJ2-7; TRBD1 agrees at 10 bases. CDR1 and CDR2 (germline): SNHLY, FYNNEI. The CDR3 extends over 16 amino acids. Unmatched junction bases numbered 7, after V lost 4 bases and J lost 1 base. The CDR3 sequence: CASSAWGTGVSYEQYF. The DNA for the CDR3 is TGTGCCAGCAGTGCCTGGGGGACAGGGGTTTCCTACGAGCAGTACTTC.

The chain carries TRBV15 and TRBJ1-3; D possibly corresponds to TRBD1 (5 bases). The CDR3 spans 14 residues. Trimming cost V 1 base and J 3 bases, with 7 bases left between them. Per the germline V gene, CDR1 is LNHNV and CDR2 is YYDKDF (reference sequence). The CDR3 loop is CATSRVRDGNTIYF. The CDR3 bases are TGTGCCACCAGCAGAGTCAGGGATGGAAACACCATATATTTT.

In this sample, this clone turned up a few times. The gene calls are TRBV5-1 and TRBJ2-3, with 10 bases aligning to TRBD2. Germline V lookup: CDR1 SGHRS, CDR2 YFSETQ. The trim removed 6 bases at V and 1 base at J, leaving 2 bases unmatched. CDR3 length equals 14 residues. CDR3 bases: TGCGCCAGCAACGGACTAGCGGGCACAGATACGCAGTATTTT. Protein sequence: CASNGLAGTDTQYF. The full variable domain, completed using reference TRBV5-1 and TRBJ2-3, is KAGVTQTPRYLIKTRGQQVTLSCSPISGHRSVSWYQQTPGQGLQFLFEYFSETQRNKGNFPGRFSGRQFSNSRSEMNVSTLELGDSALYLCASNGLAGTDTQYFGPGTRLTVL.

The chain recombines TRBV27 with TRBJ2-2; D may match TRBD1 or TRBD2 (6 bases each). This CDR3 has 17 residues. V was clipped by 3 bases and J by 4 bases, with 18 bases between them. Germline V gene sequence: CDR1 MNHEY, CDR2 SMNVEV (reference sequence). The CDR3 is CASSLGWGAASTGELFF. The CDR3 DNA sequence: TGTGCCAGCAGTTTGGGGTGGGGGGCTGCTAGCACCGGGGAGCTGTTTTTT.

CDR3 in amino acids: CASSRGGRLPNTGELFF. DNA of the CDR3: TGTGCCAGCAGCCGAGGGGGAAGGCTCCCGAACACCGGGGAGCTGTTTTTT. The rearrangement joins TRBV9 to TRBJ2-2; the D gene is possibly TRBD1 (6 bases). V lost 4 bases and J 0 bases, leaving 16 bases between the germline ends. Germline CDR1 and CDR2: SGDLS and YYNGEE. The CDR3 consists of 17 residues. Based on the CDR3 plus reference TRBV9 and TRBJ2-2, the full variable domain is DSGVTQTPKHLITATGQRVTLRCSPRSGDLSVYWYQQSLDQGLQFLIQYYNGEERAKGNILERFSAQQFPDLHSELNLSSLELGDSALYFCASSRGGRLPNTGELFFGEGSRLTVL.

This clone has only a few counts. V usage is TRBV4-1 and J usage is TRBJ1-4; perhaps TRBD1 as D (6 bases). From germline, CDR1 is MGHRA and CDR2 YSYEKL. The CDR3 is 16 residues long. The V and J ends lost 1 base and 10 bases respectively, with 19 bases between them. CDR3: CASSQVTRGEAGKLFF. DNA for the CDR3: TGCGCCAGCAGCCAAGTTACCAGGGGAGAAGCCGGAAAACTGTTTTTT.

This clone was counted a few times. An end of the junction does not agree with germline; a read error may underlie this. This chain connects TRBV7-2 to TRBJ1-5; D is perhaps TRBD1 (5 bases). There are 15 residues in the CDR3. From germline, CDR1 is SGHTA and CDR2 FQGNSA. This CDR3 is CASSQGPSPNEPQHF. DNA for the CDR3: TGTGCCAGCAGCCAGGGCCCCTCACCCAATGAGCCCCAGCATTTT.

This clone was observed a handful of times. The chain carries TRBV23-1 and TRBJ1-4, with 8 bases lining up with TRBD1. TRBV23-1 is given ORF status, its function remaining uncertain. V lost 3 bases, J lost 8 bases, and 8 bases stayed unmatched. The CDR3 has 15 amino acids. This CDR3 reads CASSHRLTGVEKLFF. Here the CDR3 DNA reads TGCGCCAGCAGTCATCGTCTGACAGGGGTAGAAAAACTGTTTTTT.

This clone was counted a few times. The rearrangement joins TRBV19 to TRBJ1-5; D uncertain. Deletions cut 9 bases from V and 0 bases from J, with 18 bases between. Germline lookup yields CDR1 LNHDA and CDR2 SQIVND (reference sequence). This CDR3 contains 16 residues. CDR3 sequence (DNA): TGTGCCAGCGGGTCCCTAGACAACTTTAGCAATCAGCCCCAGCATTTT. This gives the protein CASGSLDNFSNQPQHF.

This clone has only a few counts. V usage is TRBV5-6 and J usage is TRBJ2-7; 8 nucleotides line up with TRBD1. V shed 1 base and J 4 bases; nucleotides not matched to a gene: 10. The CDR3 is made up of 16 amino acids. Germline loops: CDR1 SGHDT, CDR2 YYEEEE. The CDR3 DNA reads TGTGCCAGCAGCTTGTCGGCGACGACAGGGGAATACGAGCAGTACTTC. It yields the protein CASSLSATTGEYEQYF.

This clone was detected a few times. The rearrangement joins TRBV5-4 to TRBJ2-5; D possibly corresponds to TRBD2 (6 bases). Germline V gives CDR1 SGHNT, CDR2 YYREEE (reference sequence). The CDR3 consists of 16 residues. With 4 bases removed from V and 2 bases from J, the gap between germline ends came to 18 bases. The CDR3: CASSIAVPDYQETQYF. DNA of the CDR3: TGTGCCAGCAGCATCGCTGTACCGGACTATCAAGAGACCCAGTACTTC. Full variable domain (remainder filled in from reference TRBV5-4 and TRBJ2-5): ETGVTQSPTHLIKTRGQQVTLRCSSQSGHNTVSWYQQALGQGPQFIFQYYREEENGRGNFPPRFSGLQFPNYSSELNVNALELDDSALYLCASSIAVPDYQETQYFGPGTRLLVL.

This chain connects TRBV4-2 to TRBJ2-5; D unresolved. V was shortened by 1 base and J by 2 bases, with 11 bases between the two germline ends. Germline V CDR1 and CDR2: LGHNA, YNFKEQ. The CDR3 loop spans 15 amino acids. The CDR3 DNA reads TGTGCCAGCAGCCAAGCAAGTGGACCTCAAGAGACCCAGTACTTC. Residues: CASSQASGPQETQYF.

The J gene is TRBJ2-7, the V gene TRBV6-6; the match to TRBD1 covers 8 bases. This CDR3 has 13 residues. Germline CDR1 and CDR2: MNHNY and SVGAGI (reference sequence). V dropped 4 bases and J dropped 6; count of bases not matched to a gene: 5. CDR3 region: CASSFPGGGEQYF. The CDR3 DNA follows: TGTGCCAGCAGTTTTCCAGGGGGCGGCGAGCAGTACTTC.

The genes are TRBV15 and TRBJ2-3, with TRBD1 identical over 9 bases. Germline trimming cut 3 bases from V and 1 base from J; bases unmatched to any gene: 2. Germline V lookup: CDR1 LNHNV, CDR2 YYDKDF (reference sequence). CDR3 size: 15 residues. CDR3 protein: CATSSWTGGTDTQYF. The CDR3 coding sequence is TGTGCCACCAGCAGTTGGACAGGGGGCACAGATACGCAGTATTTT.

The genes are TRBV5-4 and TRBJ2-1, with a tentative D call TRBD1 (5 bases). V lost 3 bases to trimming and J lost 5 bases, with 6 bases between them. Looked up from germline, CDR1 is SGHNT and CDR2 is YYREEE (reference sequence). The CDR3 has 12 amino acids. The CDR3 sequence is CASSWGDNEQFF. CDR3 coding DNA: TGTGCCAGCAGCTGGGGCGACAATGAGCAGTTCTTC.

The chain carries TRBV9 and TRBJ2-3; weak D call: TRBD1 (8 bases). The CDR3 consists of 15 residues. The V gene's germline CDR1 is SGDLS and CDR2 YYNGEE. Trimming shortened V by 3 bases and J by 3 bases, and 14 bases separated the two germline ends. In nucleotides, the CDR3 is TGTGCCAGCAGCGACAGGGGGGGTAGAACAGATACGCAGTATTTT. It is translated as CASSDRGGRTDTQYF.

The rearrangement uses TRBV6-6 and TRBJ1-1, with D possibly TRBD1 on 5 matching bases. V was trimmed by 6 bases and J by 1 base, leaving 9 bases between them. Germline V gives CDR1 MNHNY, CDR2 SVGAGI (reference sequence). The CDR3 spans 13 residues. CDR3 DNA sequence: TGTGCCAGCAGACGACAGTGGAACACTGAAGCTTTCTTT. As protein: CASRRQWNTEAFF.

The chain joins TRBV6-1 to TRBJ2-3; possible D gene TRBD1, 6 bases. Germline values: CDR1 MNHNS, CDR2 SASEGT. This CDR3 has 12 residues. V lost 7 bases and J 6 bases, leaving 11 bases between the germline ends. The CDR3 region is CASNPGADTQYF. The CDR3 region has the DNA TGTGCCAGCAACCCAGGGGCGGATACGCAGTATTTT.

This chain uses TRBV6-1 with TRBJ2-5; a possible D gene is TRBD1 (6 bases). Trimming removed 4 bases at V and 4 bases at J, with 13 bases between. Germline V gene lookup returns CDR1 MNHNS and CDR2 SASEGT. CDR3 length equals 14 residues. CDR3 sequence: CASSVSGARETQYF. In DNA form, the CDR3 reads TGTGCCAGCAGTGTATCAGGGGCGAGAGAGACCCAGTACTTC.

The V and J genes are TRBV5-1 and TRBJ2-1, with no clear D. CDR1 and CDR2 (germline): SGHRS, YFSETQ. Trimming shortened V by 1 base and J by 8 bases, and 16 bases separated the two germline ends. The CDR3 extends over 15 amino acids. The CDR3 here is CASSLSYPRSDEQFF. CDR3 DNA sequence: TGCGCCAGCAGCTTGAGCTACCCTAGATCGGATGAGCAGTTCTTC.

Of note for this clone: The same CDR3 is also encoded by other DNA sequences in this sample. This chain links TRBV6-5 with TRBJ2-7, with 10 bases aligning to TRBD2. With 8 bases clipped from V and 2 bases from J, the junction kept 6 bases outside the gene matches. This CDR3 is 14 amino acids long. The germline CDR1 and CDR2 sequences are MNHEY and SVGAGI. CDR3 in DNA: TGTGCCAGCGGTAGACTAGCGGGCCCCTACGAGCAGTACTTC. This codes for CASGRLAGPYEQYF.

This clone was seen a handful of times. The rearrangement uses TRBV7-4 and TRBJ2-7; D remains unclear. V lost 2 bases to trimming and J lost 6 bases, with 17 bases between them. From germline, CDR1 is SGHVT and CDR2 SQSDAQ. The CDR3 covers 15 residues. The CDR3: CASSLRSLGFGEQYF. The CDR3 nucleotides are TGTGCCAGCAGCTTACGTTCTCTCGGTTTTGGCGAGCAGTACTTC.

At least ten counts were recorded for this clone. The chain joins TRBV23-1 to TRBJ2-1, with D perhaps matching TRBD1 (5 bases). Being an ORF, TRBV23-1 has a function that is uncertain. This CDR3 has 11 residues. V lost 6 bases to trimming and J lost 8 bases, with 8 bases between them. This CDR3 is CASRGEYEQFF. The CDR3 DNA is TGCGCCAGCAGAGGGGAATATGAGCAGTTCTTC.

In the case of this clone: This sample includes further DNA sequences coding for the same CDR3. This chain uses TRBV14 with TRBJ2-5; D is uncertain. Per the germline V gene, CDR1 is SGHDN and CDR2 is FVKESK. V was trimmed by 3 bases and J by 5 bases, leaving 4 bases between them. CDR3 length equals 11 residues. CDR3 sequence reads: CASSQWETQYF. The CDR3 coding sequence is TGTGCCAGCAGCCAGTGGGAGACCCAGTACTTC.

Note on this clone: This may arise from a read error, as a much more abundant clone is one base away. The V call is TRBV13, the J call TRBJ2-5; D is unresolved. CDR3 length equals 11 residues. CDR1 and CDR2 (germline): PRHDT, FYEKMQ (reference sequence). The V gene lost 5 bases and the J gene lost 2 bases, with 3 bases spanning the gap. The CDR3 spells CASSQQETQYF. Here the CDR3 DNA reads TGTGCCAGCAGCCAACAAGAGACCCAGTACTTC.

This clone occurred a few times. This rearrangement joins TRBV25-1 to TRBJ2-7, with D possibly TRBD2 on 5 matching bases. Trimming shortened V by 3 bases and J by 7 bases, and 16 bases separated the two germline ends. The CDR3 runs 14 residues. Germline V lookup: CDR1 MGHDK, CDR2 SYGVNS. The CDR3 DNA sequence: TGTGCCAGCAGTGATGGGCCCCTCAGAGGGGAGCAGTACTTC. Encoded protein: CASSDGPLRGEQYF.

The J gene is TRBJ2-7, the V gene TRBV6-5, with 7 bases identical to TRBD2. V lost 0 bases and J lost 2; bases outside the gene matches: 7. The V gene's germline CDR1 is MNHEY and CDR2 SVGAGI. The CDR3 has 16 residues. The CDR3 protein is CASSYSRWGGAYEQYF. In DNA form, the CDR3 reads TGTGCCAGCAGTTACTCGAGATGGGGGGGAGCCTACGAGCAGTACTTC.

This clone was recorded a few times. This same CDR3 is encoded by further DNA sequences in the sample. The chain combines TRBV28 with TRBJ2-7; D is undetermined. Deletions cut 4 bases from V and 3 bases from J, with 7 bases between. Germline V gene sequence: CDR1 MDHEN, CDR2 SYDVKM. The CDR3 extends over 12 amino acids. CDR3: CASSSSSYEQYF. CDR3 in DNA: TGTGCCAGCAGTTCCTCTAGCTACGAGCAGTACTTC.

This clone was counted a few times. J is TRBJ2-2 and V is TRBV6-4, with TRBD2 matching over 11 bases. Germline V gene data show CDR1 as MRHNA and CDR2 as SNTAGT. J lost 4 bases, V lost 3 bases, and 1 base had no gene match. This CDR3 region has 15 residues. Written as DNA, the CDR3 is TGTGCCAGCAGTGATCTAGCGGGAGGCACCGGGGAGCTGTTTTTT. Its protein product is CASSDLAGGTGELFF.